A selection of T cell receptor beta chains follows, all from one sample in a study of beta chain features in type 1 diabetes. Sequenced by immunoSEQ multiplex PCR; TCRdb stores in-frame clones only, minus some. The table shows under 150,000 clones, with about 18% occurring only once. Sequences were obtained from central memory CD4+ T cells from blood. Every receptor here comes from a man between 18 and 35 years old with type 1 diabetes. Each CDR3 is given with its conserved first and last residue. The order of the fields is J gene, V gene, D gene, clone size, CDR3 protein, CDR3 DNA. D genes are given only for firm matches. Size is omitted from some rows. Given values are once, few, many or a class for expanded clones.

TRBJ2-7,TRBV9,TRBD2,-,CASSVGLAGVSSSYEQYF,TGTGCCAGCAGCGTAGGACTAGCGGGGGTTAGCAGCTCCTACGAGCAGTACTTC
TRBJ1-3,TRBV4-3,-,-,CASSQAITGSSGNTIYF,TGCGCCAGCAGCCAAGCCATAACAGGGTCCTCTGGAAACACCATATATTTT
TRBJ2-7,TRBV5-1,-,-,CASRTSQTGPLSEQYF,TGCGCCAGCAGGACGAGCCAAACCGGGCCCCTCTCCGAGCAGTACTTC
TRBJ2-1,TRBV5-4,TRBD2,many,CASSLVPGGSYNEQFF,TGTGCCAGCAGCTTGGTTCCGGGGGGCTCCTACAATGAGCAGTTCTTC
TRBJ2-1,TRBV9,TRBD2,few,CASSVRYPSGTSGGPLVEQFF,TGTGCCAGCAGCGTCAGGTATCCATCCGGGACTAGCGGGGGTCCCTTAGTCGAGCAGTTCTTC
TRBJ2-1,TRBV27,-,-,CASRGQGYNEQFF,TGTGCCAGCAGGGGCCAAGGGTACAATGAGCAGTTCTTC
TRBJ2-7,TRBV21-1,-,few,CASSPGRGQGHEQYF,TGTGCCAGCAGCCCCGGGAGGGGACAGGGCCACGAGCAGTACTTC
TRBJ2-6,TRBV4-2,TRBD1,-,CASSQPGTGSGANVLTF,TGTGCCAGCAGCCAACCCGGGACAGGCTCTGGGGCCAACGTCCTGACTTTC
TRBJ2-7,TRBV30,-,-,CAWRYTGFWQYF,TGTGCCTGGAGGTATACAGGGTTCTGGCAGTACTTC
TRBJ2-1,TRBV7-2,-,few,CASSLGQNNEQFF,TGTGCCAGCAGCTTGGGACAAAACAATGAGCAGTTCTTC
TRBJ2-1,TRBV7-2,TRBD2,-,CASSLGLAGSYNEQFF,TGTGCCAGCAGCTTAGGACTAGCGGGATCCTACAATGAGCAGTTCTTC
TRBJ1-2,TRBV30,TRBD1,-,CASPNRDLRTGGDYGYTF,TGTGCCTCCCCGAATCGAGACCTTAGGACAGGGGGGGATTATGGCTACACCTTC
TRBJ2-5,TRBV29-1,-,-,CSGSTLGQGETQYF,TGCAGCGGATCGACATTAGGGCAAGGAGAGACCCAGTACTTC
TRBJ2-5,TRBV2,-,many,CASSKQGHQETQYF,TGTGCCAGCTCCAAACAGGGCCACCAAGAGACCCAGTACTTC
TRBJ1-1,TRBV2,TRBD1,-,CASRPGTEKYEAFF,TGTGCCAGCAGGCCAGGGACAGAGAAATATGAAGCTTTCTTT
TRBJ2-5,TRBV29-1,-,few,CSVEFPGTRETQYF,TGCAGCGTTGAGTTCCCGGGGACAAGGGAGACCCAGTACTTC
TRBJ1-1,TRBV9,TRBD1,-,CASSSGTAVNTEAFF,TGTGCCAGCAGCTCCGGGACAGCAGTAAACACTGAAGCTTTCTTT
TRBJ2-3,TRBV4-3,-,many,CASSPYRDAGLSSSEYF,TGCGCCAGCAGCCCCTACCGGGACGCAGGACTTTCTTCCTCAGAGTATTTT
TRBJ1-2,TRBV18,TRBD1,few,CASSPGQGDYGYTF,TGTGCCAGCTCACCTGGACAGGGCGACTATGGCTACACCTTC
TRBJ1-2,TRBV5-8,-,few,CASSPPGASGYTF,TGTGCCAGCAGCCCCCCGGGGGCGAGTGGCTACACCTTC
TRBJ2-5,TRBV15,-,few,CATSRDLPPHETQYF,TGTGCCACCAGCAGAGATTTGCCTCCCCACGAGACCCAGTACTTC
TRBJ2-2,TRBV7-2,-,-,CASRGPYTGELFF,TGTGCCAGCAGGGGGCCTTACACCGGGGAGCTGTTTTTT
TRBJ2-5,TRBV28,-,few,CASSQGGAETQYF,TGTGCCAGCAGCCAGGGGGGCGCGGAGACCCAGTACTTC
TRBJ2-1,TRBV10-3,-,few,CAIKRGVDTSYNEQFF,TGTGCCATCAAGAGGGGAGTCGACACCTCCTACAATGAGCAGTTCTTC
TRBJ2-5,TRBV2,-,-,CASSESQGLTQETQYF,TGTGCCAGCAGTGAATCGCAGGGACTGACACAAGAGACCCAGTACTTC
TRBJ2-5,TRBV20-1,-,few,CSAEEETQYF,TGCAGTGCTGAGGAGGAGACCCAGTACTTC
TRBJ2-5,TRBV9,-,-,CASSPPRGSKGFQRETQYF,TGTGCCAGCAGCCCACCGAGGGGGTCTAAGGGTTTTCAACGGGAGACCCAGTACTTC